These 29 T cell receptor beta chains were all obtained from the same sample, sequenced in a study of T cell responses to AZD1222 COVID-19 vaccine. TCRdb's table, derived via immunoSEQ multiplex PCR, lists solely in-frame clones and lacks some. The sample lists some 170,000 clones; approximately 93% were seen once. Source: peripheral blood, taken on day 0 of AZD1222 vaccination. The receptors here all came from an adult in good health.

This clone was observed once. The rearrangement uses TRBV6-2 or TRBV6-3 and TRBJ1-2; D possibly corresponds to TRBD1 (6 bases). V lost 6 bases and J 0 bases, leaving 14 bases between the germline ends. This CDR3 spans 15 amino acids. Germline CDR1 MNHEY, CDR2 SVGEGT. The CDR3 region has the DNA TGTGCCAGCAGCCCCTGGGGGCCCGCTAACTATGGCTACACCTTC. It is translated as CASSPWGPANYGYTF.

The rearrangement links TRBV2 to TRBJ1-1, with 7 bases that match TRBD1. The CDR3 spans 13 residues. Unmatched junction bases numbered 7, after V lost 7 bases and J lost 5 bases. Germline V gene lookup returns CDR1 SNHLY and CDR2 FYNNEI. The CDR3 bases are TGTGCCAGCACCCGGGCAGGGGGAACTGAAGCTTTCTTT. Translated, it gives CASTRAGGTEAFF.

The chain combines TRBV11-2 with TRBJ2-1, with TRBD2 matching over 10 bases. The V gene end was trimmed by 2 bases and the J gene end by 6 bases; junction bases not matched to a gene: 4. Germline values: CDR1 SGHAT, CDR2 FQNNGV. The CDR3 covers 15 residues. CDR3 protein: CASSLQRGGPNEQFF. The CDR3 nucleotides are TGTGCCAGCAGCTTACAGCGGGGGGGCCCCAATGAGCAGTTCTTC. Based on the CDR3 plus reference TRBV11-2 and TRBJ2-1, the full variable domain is EAGVAQSPRYKIIEKRQSVAFWCNPISGHATLYWYQQILGQGPKLLIQFQNNGVVDDSQLPKDRFSAERLKGVDSTLKIQPAKLEDSAVYLCASSLQRGGPNEQFFGPGTRLTVL.

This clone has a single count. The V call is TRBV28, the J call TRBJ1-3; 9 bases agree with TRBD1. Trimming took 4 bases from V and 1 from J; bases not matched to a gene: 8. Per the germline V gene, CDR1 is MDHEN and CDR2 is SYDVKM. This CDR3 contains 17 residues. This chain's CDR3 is CASSSFPGQGSGNTIYF. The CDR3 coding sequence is TGTGCCAGCAGTTCCTTTCCGGGACAGGGTTCTGGAAACACCATATATTTT.

This CDR3 reads CAWSPLGPLDTIYF. In DNA, the CDR3 is TGTGCCTGGAGTCCCCTGGGACCGTTGGACACCATATATTTT. The chain couples TRBV30 to TRBJ1-3, with TRBD1 as a possible D gene (5 bases). This CDR3 is built from 14 residues. The V gene's germline CDR1 is GTSNPN and CDR2 SVGIG (reference sequence). V lost 2 bases and J 8 bases, leaving 16 bases between the germline ends. Filled out from reference TRBV30 and TRBJ1-3, the complete variable domain reads SQTIHQWPATLVQPVGSPLSLECTVEGTSNPNLYWYRQAAGRGLQLLFYSVGIGQISSEVPQNLSASRPQDRQFILSSKKLLLSDSGFYLCAWSPLGPLDTIYFGEGSWLTVV.

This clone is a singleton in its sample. The CDR3 DNA sequence: TGTGCTAGTGGTTTCTACTCAGGGGGCATCCCCTCTAGCTCTGGAAACACCATATATTTT. It yields the protein CASGFYSGGIPSSSGNTIYF. This chain links TRBV12-5 with TRBJ1-3; 8 positions match TRBD1. Germline V gives CDR1 LGHNT, CDR2 FRNRAP. CDR3 size: 20 residues. V lost 3 bases, J lost 0 bases, and 16 bases stayed unmatched.

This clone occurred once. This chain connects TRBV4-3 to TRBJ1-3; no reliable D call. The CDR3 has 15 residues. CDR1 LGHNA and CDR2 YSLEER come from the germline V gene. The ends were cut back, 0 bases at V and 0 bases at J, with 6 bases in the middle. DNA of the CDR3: TGCGCCAGCAGCCAAGATCGGGTCTCTGGAAACACCATATATTTT. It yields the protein CASSQDRVSGNTIYF.

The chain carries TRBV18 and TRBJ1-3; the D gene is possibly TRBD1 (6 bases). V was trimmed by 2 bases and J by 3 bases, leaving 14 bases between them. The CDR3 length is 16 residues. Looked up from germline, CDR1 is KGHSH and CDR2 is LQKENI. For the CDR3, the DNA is TGTGCCAGCTCACCAAGCCGGGACACGAATGGAAACACCATATATTTT. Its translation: CASSPSRDTNGNTIYF.

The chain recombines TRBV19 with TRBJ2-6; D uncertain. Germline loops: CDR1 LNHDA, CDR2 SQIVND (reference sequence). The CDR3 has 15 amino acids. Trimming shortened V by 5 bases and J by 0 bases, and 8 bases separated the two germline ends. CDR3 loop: CASSLESSGANVLTF. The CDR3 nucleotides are TGTGCCAGTAGTCTCGAAAGCTCTGGGGCCAACGTCCTGACTTTC.

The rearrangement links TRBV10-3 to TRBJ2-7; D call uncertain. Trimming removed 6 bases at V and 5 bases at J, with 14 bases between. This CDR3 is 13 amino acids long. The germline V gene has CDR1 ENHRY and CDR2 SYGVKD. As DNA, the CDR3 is TGTGCCATCAGGGCAACCGAAGGTGACGAGCAGTACTTC. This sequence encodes CAIRATEGDEQYF.

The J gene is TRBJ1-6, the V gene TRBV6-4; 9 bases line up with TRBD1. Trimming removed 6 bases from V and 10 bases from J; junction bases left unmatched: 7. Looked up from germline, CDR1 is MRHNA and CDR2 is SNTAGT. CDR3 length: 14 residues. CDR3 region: CASRAGTGRSPLHF. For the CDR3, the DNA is TGTGCCAGCAGGGCTGGGACAGGGCGCTCACCCCTCCACTTT.

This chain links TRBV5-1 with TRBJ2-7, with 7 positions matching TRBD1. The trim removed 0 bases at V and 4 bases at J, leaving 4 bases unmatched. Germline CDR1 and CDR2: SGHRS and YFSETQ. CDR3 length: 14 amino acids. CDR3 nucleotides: TGCGCCAGCAGCTTGGCTACAGGGGAATACGAGCAGTACTTC. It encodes CASSLATGEYEQYF.

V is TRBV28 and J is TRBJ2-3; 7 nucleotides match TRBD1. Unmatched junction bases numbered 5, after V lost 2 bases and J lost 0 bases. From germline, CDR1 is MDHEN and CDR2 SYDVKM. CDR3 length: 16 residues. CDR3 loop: CASSLMTGSSTDTQYF. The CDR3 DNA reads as TGTGCCAGCAGTTTAATGACAGGGTCTAGCACAGATACGCAGTATTTT.

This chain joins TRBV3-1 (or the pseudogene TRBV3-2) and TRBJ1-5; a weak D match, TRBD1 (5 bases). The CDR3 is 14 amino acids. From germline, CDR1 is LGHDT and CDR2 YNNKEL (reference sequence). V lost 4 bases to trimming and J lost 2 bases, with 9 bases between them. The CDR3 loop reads CASSRDAGNQPQHF. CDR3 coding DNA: TGTGCCAGCAGCCGGGACGCCGGCAATCAGCCCCAGCATTTT.

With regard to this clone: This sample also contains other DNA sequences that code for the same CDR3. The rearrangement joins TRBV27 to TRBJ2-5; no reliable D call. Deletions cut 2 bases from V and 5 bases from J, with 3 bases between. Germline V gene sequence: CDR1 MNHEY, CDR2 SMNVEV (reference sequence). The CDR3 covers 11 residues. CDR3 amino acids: CASSLGETQYF. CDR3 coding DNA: TGTGCCAGCAGTTTAGGGGAGACCCAGTACTTC.

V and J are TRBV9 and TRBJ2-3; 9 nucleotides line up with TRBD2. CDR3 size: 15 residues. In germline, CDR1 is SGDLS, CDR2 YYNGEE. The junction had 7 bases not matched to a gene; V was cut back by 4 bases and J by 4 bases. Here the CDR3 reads CASSIAGVRADTQYF. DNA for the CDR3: TGTGCCAGCAGCATAGCGGGAGTTAGGGCAGATACGCAGTATTTT.

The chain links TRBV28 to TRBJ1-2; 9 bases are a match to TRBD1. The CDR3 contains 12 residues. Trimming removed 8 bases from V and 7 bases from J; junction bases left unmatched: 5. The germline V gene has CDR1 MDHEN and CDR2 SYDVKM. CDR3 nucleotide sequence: TGTGCCAGCGCAACAGGGGGCGGTGGCTACACCTTC. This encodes CASATGGGGYTF.

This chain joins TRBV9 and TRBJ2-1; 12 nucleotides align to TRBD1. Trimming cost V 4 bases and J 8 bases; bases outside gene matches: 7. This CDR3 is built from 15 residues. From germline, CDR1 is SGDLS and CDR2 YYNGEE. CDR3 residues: CASSLGQGATYEQFF. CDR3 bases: TGTGCCAGCAGCTTGGGACAGGGGGCCACGTATGAGCAGTTCTTC.

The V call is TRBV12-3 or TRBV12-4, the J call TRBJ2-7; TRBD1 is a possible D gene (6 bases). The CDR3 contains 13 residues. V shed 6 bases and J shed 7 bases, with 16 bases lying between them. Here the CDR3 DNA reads TGTGCCAGCAGCTTACGGACAGCCCGGGAGCAGTACTTC. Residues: CASSLRTAREQYF.

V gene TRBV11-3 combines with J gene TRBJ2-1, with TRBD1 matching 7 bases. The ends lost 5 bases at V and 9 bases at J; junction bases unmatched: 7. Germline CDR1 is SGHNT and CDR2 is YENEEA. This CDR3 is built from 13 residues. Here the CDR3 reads CASSPSQGREQFF. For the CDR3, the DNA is TGTGCCAGCAGCCCTTCACAGGGGCGTGAGCAGTTCTTC.

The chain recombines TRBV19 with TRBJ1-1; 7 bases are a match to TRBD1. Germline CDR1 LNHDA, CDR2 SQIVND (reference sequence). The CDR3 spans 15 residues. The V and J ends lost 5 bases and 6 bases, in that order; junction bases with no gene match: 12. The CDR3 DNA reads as TGTGCCAGTAGTGCGAAGACAGGGATTGTGCCTGAAGCTTTCTTT. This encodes CASSAKTGIVPEAFF.

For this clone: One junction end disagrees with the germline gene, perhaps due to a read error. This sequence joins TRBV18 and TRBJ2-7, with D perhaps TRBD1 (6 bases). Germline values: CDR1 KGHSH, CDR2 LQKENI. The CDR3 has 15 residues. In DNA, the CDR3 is TGTGCCAGCTCAGCACCCGACAGGAGCCTTTACGAGCAGTACTTC. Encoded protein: CASSAPDRSLYEQYF.

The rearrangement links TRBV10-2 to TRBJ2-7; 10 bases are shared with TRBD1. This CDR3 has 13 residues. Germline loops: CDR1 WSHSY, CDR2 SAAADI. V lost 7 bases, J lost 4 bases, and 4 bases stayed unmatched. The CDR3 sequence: CASTRDRGYEQYF. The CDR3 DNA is TGCGCCAGCACCCGGGACAGGGGTTACGAGCAGTACTTC.

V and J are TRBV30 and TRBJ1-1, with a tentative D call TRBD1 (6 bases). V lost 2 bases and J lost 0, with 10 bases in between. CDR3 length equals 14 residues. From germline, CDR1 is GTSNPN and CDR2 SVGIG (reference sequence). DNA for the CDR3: TGTGCCTGGAGTCCGGACAGAGTGAACACTGAAGCTTTCTTT. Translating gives CAWSPDRVNTEAFF. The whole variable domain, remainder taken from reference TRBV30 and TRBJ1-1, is SQTIHQWPATLVQPVGSPLSLECTVEGTSNPNLYWYRQAAGRGLQLLFYSVGIGQISSEVPQNLSASRPQDRQFILSSKKLLLSDSGFYLCAWSPDRVNTEAFFGQGTRLTVV.

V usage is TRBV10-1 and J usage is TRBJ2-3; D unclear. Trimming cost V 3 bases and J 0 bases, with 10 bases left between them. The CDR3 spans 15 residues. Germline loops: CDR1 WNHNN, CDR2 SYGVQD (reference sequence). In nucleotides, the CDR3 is TGCGCCAGCAGTGACGCGGAAACTAGCACAGATACGCAGTATTTT. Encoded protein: CASSDAETSTDTQYF.

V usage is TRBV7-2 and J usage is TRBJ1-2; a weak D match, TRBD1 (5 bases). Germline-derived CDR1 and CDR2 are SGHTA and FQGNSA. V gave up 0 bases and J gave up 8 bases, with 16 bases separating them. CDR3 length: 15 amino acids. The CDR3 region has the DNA TGTGCCAGCAGCTTAGCGCTGCAGGCAGGGCGCGGCTACACCTTC. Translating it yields CASSLALQAGRGYTF.

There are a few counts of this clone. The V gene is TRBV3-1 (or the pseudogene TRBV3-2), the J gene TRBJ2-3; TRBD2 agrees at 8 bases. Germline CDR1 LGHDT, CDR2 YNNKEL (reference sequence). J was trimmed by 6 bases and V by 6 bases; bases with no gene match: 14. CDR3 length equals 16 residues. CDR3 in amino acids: CASRGSGVHFSDTQYF. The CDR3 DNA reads TGTGCCAGCAGAGGTAGCGGGGTGCATTTTTCGGATACGCAGTATTTT.

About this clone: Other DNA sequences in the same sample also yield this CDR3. The CDR3 loop reads CASSFQGDNYGYTF. DNA for the CDR3: TGTGCCAGCAGTTTTCAGGGGGATAACTATGGCTACACCTTC. The chain recombines TRBV28 with TRBJ1-2; 7 nucleotides align to TRBD1. The V gene's germline CDR1 is MDHEN and CDR2 SYDVKM. This CDR3 region has 14 residues. V lost 3 bases to trimming and J lost 1 base; unmatched junction nucleotides: 2.

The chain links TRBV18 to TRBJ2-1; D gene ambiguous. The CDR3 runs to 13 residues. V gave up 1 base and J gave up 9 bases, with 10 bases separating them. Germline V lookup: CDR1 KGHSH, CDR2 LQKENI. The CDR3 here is CASSPLSSTEQFF. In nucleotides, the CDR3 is TGTGCCAGCTCACCACTGTCATCCACTGAGCAGTTCTTC.